This T cell receptor beta chain stems from a study of T-cell reconstitution after alpha-beta-depleted transplantation in children. The CDR3 loop spans 14 amino acids. Trimming removed 5 bases from V and 2 bases from J, with 7 bases in between. Whole-study findings and limits: Surviving recipient cells, namely T cells and thymic progenitors, were the source of high day-60 TCRbeta diversity in some patients. T-cell counts and diversity at one year following transplant were attributed mainly to newly produced T cells. Alpha-beta T cells present about two months after transplant were reported to originate from several hundred expanded graft clones.

Preparing the TCRbeta library involved the use of unique molecular identifiers. MiXCR, applied by TCRdb to the PCR reads, yields one record per CDR3 protein. The data show 580,000 or so distinct CDR3 sequences, with around 23% seen just once and roughly an eighth held by the top ten. This clonotype has a count of ten or more. Antigen unknown. Here the sequenced sample was PBMCs, mostly from graft donor cells, taken 360 days after TCRalphabeta/CD19-depleted stem cell transplant. The TCR comes from a boy under two years old who had a stem cell transplant for acute myeloid leukemia, so the T cells may come from the graft donor. V gene TRBV12-3 or TRBV12-4 combines with J gene TRBJ1-6; possible D gene TRBD1, 5 bases. The CDR3 reads CASSRGPYNSPLHF. The CDR3 coding sequence is TGTGCCAGCAGTCGGGGCCCCTATAATTCACCCCTCCACTTT.